This TCR beta chain originates from a study of blood T cell repertoires in COVID-19. Across the whole study: COVID-19 samples, acute and convalescent, were from the United States, Italy and Spain. The analysed material was cDNA or gDNA that came from T cells, B-cell-depleted T cells, or PBMCs.

Authors' methods: For nucleated cells, counts were estimated from reference gene primer amplification. The assay was immunoSEQ multiplex PCR, and TCRdb's table has in-frame clones only and misses some. D and trimming come from the DNA, and the V and J calls and clone size come from that table. The sample carries fewer than 150,000 clones, about 85% recorded once. This clone was recorded once. This CDR3 has 15 amino acids. Germline lookup yields CDR1 LGHNA and CDR2 YSLEER. V lost 4 bases, J lost 2 bases, and 6 bases stayed unmatched. The sequenced material came from peripheral blood. The sequence came from a human donor in a cohort sampled during active COVID-19. V and J are TRBV4-3 and TRBJ2-3, with 7 bases aligning to TRBD1. CDR3 amino acids: CASSPQQGYTDTQYF. The CDR3 DNA reads as TGCGCCAGCAGCCCACAACAGGGGTACACAGATACGCAGTATTTT.